The 8 T cell receptor beta chains presented below share a single source sample, sequenced in a study of spatial heterogeneity in lung cancer (dated by TCRdb to between 2018 and 2021). Library method: 5' RACE. This sample was sequenced with a NextSeq 500. In TCRdb, the public reads were trimmed at Q25 with fastp and aligned with MiXCR, with productive beta chains retained. When rows share a CDR3 protein, they turn into one entry using the most common DNA and genes. Recorded for this sample are about 4,100 distinct CDR3 sequences; less than 30% of them occurred a single time. The top ten hold about 25% of the sample. This specimen's time point label, per the study, means: sample taken at primary tumor resection. For TCR sequencing, whole RNA was extracted from tumor and nontumor lung tissue, or from cryopreserved PBMC samples, and no cell sorting was done. The sequenced sample was PBMCs, obtained at surgery. Receptors originate from a female donor with early-stage non-small cell lung cancer.

In its sample, this clonotype ranks as medium-sized. Because the library targeted alpha chains, this beta chain is an off-target read whose size means little. The chain recombines TRBV7-9 with TRBJ2-1; possible D gene TRBD1, 6 bases. The V gene's germline CDR1 is SEHNR and CDR2 FQNEAQ (reference sequence). CDR3 length equals 16 residues. The V gene lost 4 bases and the J gene lost 4 bases, with 17 bases spanning the gap. DNA of the CDR3: TGTGCCAGCAGCTGGTTCAGGGGCGAAAAATACAATGAGCAGTTCTTC. This gives the protein CASSWFRGEKYNEQFF.

This clonotype was seen a few times. In a library made to pick up alpha chains, this beta chain is a stray read with a size that means little. V usage is TRBV11-2 and J usage is TRBJ2-2, with TRBD2 matching 8 bases. The CDR3 covers 16 residues. The V gene end was trimmed by 5 bases and the J gene end by 5 bases; junction bases not matched to a gene: 10. From germline, CDR1 is SGHAT and CDR2 FQNNGV. This chain's CDR3 is CASSPKNSGSTGELFF. As DNA, the CDR3 is TGTGCCAGCAGCCCGAAGAACAGCGGGAGTACCGGGGAGCTGTTTTTT.

This clonotype was seen a few times. This beta chain turned up in a library designed for alpha chains; as an off-target read, its abundance says little. J is TRBJ2-5 and V is TRBV5-1; 7 positions agree with TRBD1. The CDR3 covers 16 residues. The germline CDR1 and CDR2 sequences are SGHRS and YFSETQ. The V segment lost 4 bases and the J segment 5 bases; nucleotides outside the gene matches: 14. The CDR3 loop is CASSREQTGMGETQYF. CDR3 coding DNA: TGCGCCAGCAGCCGAGAACAGACAGGGATGGGGGAGACCCAGTACTTC.

This clonotype was counted only a few times. This beta chain is an off-target read within a library intended for alpha chains, so its frequency means little. This sequence joins TRBV7-9 and TRBJ2-1; D perhaps matches TRBD1 (5 bases). The V end was cut by 5 bases, the J end by 1 base, with 12 bases between. The CDR3 sequence is 15 residues long. The germline CDR1 and CDR2 sequences are SEHNR and FQNEAQ (reference sequence). The CDR3 nucleotides read TGTGCCAGCAGCCCCCACCAGGGATCCTACAATGAGCAGTTCTTC. The encoded protein is CASSPHQGSYNEQFF.

In this sample, this clonotype is medium-sized. This beta chain is an off-target read within a library intended for alpha chains, so its frequency means little. V gene TRBV6-5 combines with J gene TRBJ2-7; possibly TRBD1 for D (5 bases). V was clipped by 8 bases and J by 6 bases, with 17 bases between them. The CDR3 spans 13 residues. CDR1 MNHEY and CDR2 SVGAGI come from the germline V gene. The CDR3 region has the DNA TGTGCCAGCGGAAGACAGTTTATCTCCGAGCAGTACTTC. Its protein is CASGRQFISEQYF.

This clonotype is judged medium-sized. The size of this beta chain means little, since it is a stray read in a library made for alpha chains. This sequence joins TRBV18 and TRBJ2-1; 9 bases agree with TRBD1. CDR3 length equals 14 residues. V lost 6 bases, J lost 9 bases, and 9 bases stayed unmatched. The V gene's germline CDR1 is KGHSH and CDR2 LQKENI. The CDR3 is CASSLGQGFPEQFF. CDR3 sequence (DNA): TGTGCCAGCTCCCTGGGACAGGGATTTCCTGAGCAGTTCTTC.

As for this clonotype: In a library made to pick up alpha chains, this beta chain is a stray read with a size that means little. The chain couples TRBV7-2 to TRBJ2-3; tentatively, D is TRBD2 (5 bases). Trimming took off 0 bases at V and 5 bases at J, with 12 bases between the two ends. CDR1 and CDR2 (germline): SGHTA, FQGNSA. The CDR3 has 15 amino acids. CDR3 loop: CASSLAPGVQDTQYF. As DNA, the CDR3 is TGTGCCAGCAGCTTAGCCCCCGGGGTTCAAGATACGCAGTATTTT. Complete variable domain (other parts from reference TRBV7-2 and TRBJ2-3): GAGVSQSPSNKVTEKGKDVELRCDPISGHTALYWYRQSLGQGLEFLIYFQGNSAPDKSGLPSDRFSAERTGGSVSTLTIQRTQQEDSAVYLCASSLAPGVQDTQYFGPGTRLTVL.

As for this clonotype: The library was prepared for alpha chains; this beta chain is a stray read, so its frequency means little. The chain combines TRBV9 with TRBJ2-5; the D gene is possibly TRBD1 (6 bases). The CDR3 runs 15 residues. V was cut by 0 bases and J by 5 bases, with 14 bases left in between. Germline CDR1 and CDR2: SGDLS and YYNGEE. The CDR3 region is CASSVGTAPSETQYF. The CDR3 DNA follows: TGTGCCAGCAGCGTAGGGACAGCCCCATCGGAGACCCAGTACTTC.